This TCR beta chain was identified during a study of early stage breast cancer tumors. TCRdb's copy holds only in-frame clones and misses some; the assay was immunoSEQ multiplex PCR. The repertoire holds about 30,000 clones, with roughly two thirds as singletons. This CDR3 is 13 amino acids long. CDR1 and CDR2 (germline): MNHNS, SASEGT. V was pared by 4 bases and J by 8 bases, with 7 bases of the junction left unmatched. The J gene is TRBJ1-2, the V gene TRBV6-1; 7 bases map to TRBD1. The sequence derives from a person in their fifties with breast cancer. Sequenced input: blood. The CDR3 protein is CASSVTGERGYTF. CDR3 DNA: TGTGCCAGCAGTGTCACAGGGGAGCGGGGCTACACCTTC.